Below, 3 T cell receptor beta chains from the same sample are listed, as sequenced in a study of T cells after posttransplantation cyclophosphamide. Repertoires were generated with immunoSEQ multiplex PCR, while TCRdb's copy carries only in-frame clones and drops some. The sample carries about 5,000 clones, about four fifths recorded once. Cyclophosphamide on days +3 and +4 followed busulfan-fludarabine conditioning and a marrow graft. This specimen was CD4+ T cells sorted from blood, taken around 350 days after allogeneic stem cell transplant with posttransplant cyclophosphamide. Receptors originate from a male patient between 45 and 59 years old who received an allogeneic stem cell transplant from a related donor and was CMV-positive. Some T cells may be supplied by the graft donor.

CDR3 protein: CASSPRTGPTSGKNIQYF. CDR3 DNA sequence: TGTGCCAGCAGCCCTCGTACGGGACCGACTAGCGGCAAAAACATTCAGTACTTC. The gene calls are TRBV9 and TRBJ2-4, with 9 bases that match TRBD2. Germline CDR1 and CDR2: SGDLS and YYNGEE. The trim removed 4 bases at V and 3 bases at J, leaving 14 bases unmatched. This CDR3 is built from 18 residues.

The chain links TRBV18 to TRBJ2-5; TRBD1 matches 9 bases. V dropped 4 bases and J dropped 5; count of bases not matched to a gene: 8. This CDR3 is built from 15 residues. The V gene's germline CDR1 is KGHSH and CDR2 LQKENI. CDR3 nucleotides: TGTGCCAGCTCACGCGGGACAGGGATTTACGAGACCCAGTACTTC. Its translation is CASSRGTGIYETQYF.

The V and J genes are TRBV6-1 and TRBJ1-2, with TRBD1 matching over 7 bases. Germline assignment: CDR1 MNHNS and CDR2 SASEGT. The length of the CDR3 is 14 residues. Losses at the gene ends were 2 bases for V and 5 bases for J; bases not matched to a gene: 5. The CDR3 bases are TGTGCCAGCAGTGAACAGGGGGACTCTTATGGCTACACCTTC. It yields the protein CASSEQGDSYGYTF.